Below, 26 T cell receptor beta chains from the same sample are listed, as sequenced in a study of shared clonotypes between healthy human individuals. Clones were sequenced by immunoSEQ multiplex PCR, and TCRdb holds only the in-frame ones, with some missing. The table has 800,000 to 1,200,000 clones, about four fifths seen once. The specimen sequenced was memory CD4+ T cells from PBMCs. Noted subset: CD45RA-negative fraction. Receptors were obtained from a man aged 18 to 30 in good health. Some clones in this sample may be carry-over from other donors' samples.

The table lists this clone with a few counts. V gene TRBV2 combines with J gene TRBJ1-4, with no clear D. The CDR3 covers 12 residues. Per the germline V gene, CDR1 is SNHLY and CDR2 is FYNNEI. With 7 bases removed from V and 6 bases from J, the gap between germline ends came to 9 bases. The CDR3 coding sequence is TGTGCCAGCATGGAGGACGATGAAAAACTGTTTTTT. It yields the protein CASMEDDEKLFF.

This clone was seen just once. The V and J genes are TRBV6-5 and TRBJ1-2; D perhaps matches TRBD1 (5 bases). The length of the CDR3 is 12 residues. Germline CDR1 MNHEY, CDR2 SVGAGI. V shed 6 bases and J shed 5 bases, with 10 bases lying between them. The CDR3 spells CASSNGGYGYTF. In nucleotides, the CDR3 is TGTGCCAGCAGCAACGGGGGATATGGCTACACCTTC.

This clone was seen a few times. J is TRBJ1-2 and V is TRBV2; 7 nucleotides agree with TRBD1. Per germline, CDR1 SNHLY and CDR2 FYNNEI. The trim removed 4 bases at V and 8 bases at J, leaving 4 bases unmatched. This CDR3 contains 12 residues. CDR3: CASSGRGRGYTF. The CDR3 region has the DNA TGTGCCAGCAGTGGTAGGGGGCGAGGCTACACCTTC.

The genes are TRBV6-1 and TRBJ1-2; D perhaps matches TRBD1 (6 bases). CDR3 size: 16 residues. Looked up from germline, CDR1 is MNHNS and CDR2 is SASEGT. Trimming took off 4 bases at V and 4 bases at J, with 19 bases between the two ends. The CDR3 here is CASSVNRDIQPYGYTF. In nucleotides, the CDR3 is TGTGCCAGCAGTGTTAATCGGGACATACAACCCTATGGCTACACCTTC.

The chain employs TRBV9 and TRBJ2-3; D tentatively fits TRBD1 or TRBD2 (5 bases each). Germline values: CDR1 SGDLS, CDR2 YYNGEE. Trimming took off 4 bases at V and 0 bases at J, with 21 bases between the two ends. This CDR3 has 18 amino acids. CDR3 in DNA: TGTGCCAGCAGCTCCCTCTCGGTTTCGGGACCTAGCACAGATACGCAGTATTTT. It yields the protein CASSSLSVSGPSTDTQYF.

The V and J genes are TRBV28 and TRBJ2-7, with a weak D call TRBD1 (5 bases). This CDR3 is built from 16 residues. V was shortened by 7 bases and J by 3 bases, with 22 bases between the two germline ends. CDR1 MDHEN and CDR2 SYDVKM come from the germline V gene. The CDR3: CASTPLGQGTRYEQYF. CDR3 bases: TGTGCCAGCACTCCGCTCGGGCAGGGCACCCGCTACGAGCAGTACTTC.

The chain is built from TRBV27 and TRBJ2-7; D unresolved. Looked up from germline, CDR1 is MNHEY and CDR2 is SMNVEV (reference sequence). The CDR3 is 12 residues long. Trimming removed 5 bases at V and 6 bases at J, with 11 bases between. This CDR3 reads CASSRPRGEQYF. The CDR3 DNA follows: TGTGCCAGCAGTAGGCCCCGCGGCGAGCAGTACTTC.

The rearrangement links TRBV27 to TRBJ2-2; D uncertain. Trimming shortened V by 2 bases and J by 8 bases, and 12 bases separated the two germline ends. This CDR3 is built from 14 residues. Germline V gives CDR1 MNHEY, CDR2 SMNVEV (reference sequence). CDR3 residues: CASSLNADSGELFF. The CDR3 coding sequence is TGTGCCAGCAGTTTAAATGCAGACTCGGGGGAGCTGTTTTTT.

The genes are TRBV15 and TRBJ1-1; D is undetermined. The CDR3 length is 15 residues. Trimming removed 2 bases from V and 5 bases from J, with 15 bases in between. Germline CDR1 is LNHNV and CDR2 is YYDKDF (reference sequence). This CDR3 reads CATSRTQDYLTEAFF. The CDR3 nucleotides read TGTGCCACCAGCAGAACCCAGGACTACTTGACTGAAGCTTTCTTT. The complete variable domain, with remaining parts taken from reference TRBV15 and TRBJ1-1, reads DAMVIQNPRYQVTQFGKPVTLSCSQTLNHNVMYWYQQKSSQAPKLLFHYYDKDFNNEADTPDNFQSRRPNTSFCFLDIRSPGLGDTAMYLCATSRTQDYLTEAFFGQGTRLTVV.

The chain recombines TRBV5-1 with TRBJ2-6, with a weak D call TRBD1 (5 bases). Germline V lookup: CDR1 SGHRS, CDR2 YFSETQ. The CDR3 sequence is 17 residues long. Deletions cut 4 bases from V and 4 bases from J, with 18 bases between. CDR3 nucleotide sequence: TGCGCCAGCAGCCTATGGCAGGGATACTCGGGGGCCAACGTCCTGACTTTC. This sequence encodes CASSLWQGYSGANVLTF.

The J gene is TRBJ1-5, the V gene TRBV29-1, with 8 positions matching TRBD1. This CDR3 contains 14 residues. With V trimmed by 3 bases and J by 9 bases, 10 bases remained unmatched. CDR1 and CDR2 (germline): SQVTM, ANQGSEA. The CDR3, as DNA: TGCAGCGTTGATGGGACAGGTCCCCTGCGGCCCCAGCATTTT. It translates to CSVDGTGPLRPQHF.

This clone appeared once. V is TRBV7-3 and J is TRBJ2-7, with D maybe TRBD1 (6 bases). Trimming stripped 1 base from V and 6 bases from J, with 16 bases between. In germline, CDR1 is SGHTA, CDR2 FQGTGA. This CDR3 has 15 residues. The CDR3 DNA reads TGTGCCAGCAGCTTAAAAGGGGACACCTACGGCGAGCAGTACTTC. This codes for CASSLKGDTYGEQYF.

A remark on this clone: This sample also contains other DNA sequences that code for the same CDR3. The chain links TRBV2 to TRBJ1-5; D may be TRBD1 (5 bases). This CDR3 contains 14 residues. Germline-derived CDR1 and CDR2 are SNHLY and FYNNEI. V dropped 2 bases and J dropped 3 bases, with 8 bases sitting between them. The CDR3 bases are TGTGCCAGCAGTGAACGACAGTCCAATCAGCCCCAGCATTTT. It is translated as CASSERQSNQPQHF.

This rearrangement joins TRBV7-3 to TRBJ2-1, with D perhaps TRBD2 (6 bases). CDR3 length equals 13 residues. Per germline, CDR1 SGHTA and CDR2 FQGTGA. Trimming shortened V by 2 bases and J by 11 bases, and 13 bases separated the two germline ends. The CDR3 DNA is TGTGCCAGCAGCTTATTAACCGGGACTCAGCAGTTCTTC. It specifies CASSLLTGTQQFF.

This clone was counted once. V is TRBV28 and J is TRBJ2-7; unclear D gene. Per the germline V gene, CDR1 is MDHEN and CDR2 is SYDVKM. This CDR3 contains 12 residues. Deletions cut 2 bases from V and 5 bases from J, with 7 bases between. In DNA form, the CDR3 reads TGTGCCAGCAGTTTAAGGCAACACGAGCAGTACTTC. Translation gives CASSLRQHEQYF.

The chain combines TRBV28 with TRBJ1-5; D not resolved. This CDR3 region has 15 residues. Germline-derived CDR1 and CDR2 are MDHEN and SYDVKM. V was shortened by 2 bases and J by 9 bases, with 17 bases between the two germline ends. The CDR3 nucleotides are TGTGCCAGCAGTTTAGTCTGGACCTCGGGTTCGCCCCAGCATTTT. Protein: CASSLVWTSGSPQHF.

The sample holds a few counts of this clone. For the CDR3, the DNA is TGTGCCAGCAGTGAACGGATCGCTTACAATGAGCAGTTCTTC. Protein product: CASSERIAYNEQFF. The chain combines TRBV6-1 with TRBJ2-1; D is ambiguous. This CDR3 has 14 amino acids. Trimming removed 2 bases from V and 4 bases from J, with 9 bases in between. Germline-derived CDR1 and CDR2 are MNHNS and SASEGT.

In the case of this clone: A single base separates this from a much larger clone, so it may be a read error. The same CDR3 arises from other DNA sequences in this sample as well. V and J are TRBV18 and TRBJ2-3, with D unclear. The ends were cut back, 3 bases at V and 2 bases at J, with 3 bases in the middle. The CDR3 spans 12 residues. Per germline, CDR1 KGHSH and CDR2 LQKENI. CDR3 protein: CASSPITDTQYF. The DNA for the CDR3 is TGTGCCAGCTCACCTATCACAGATACGCAGTATTTT.

The chain is built from TRBV7-9 and TRBJ2-1, with D perhaps TRBD2 (6 bases). This CDR3 comprises 17 residues. CDR1 is SEHNR, CDR2 FQNEAQ, per germline (reference sequence). With 0 bases removed from V and 6 bases from J, the gap between germline ends came to 18 bases. CDR3 sequence: CASSLARDSSPINEQFF. Written as DNA, the CDR3 is TGTGCCAGCAGCTTAGCGCGGGATAGCAGTCCCATCAATGAGCAGTTCTTC.

This chain links TRBV18 with TRBJ1-2; 9 bases are a match to TRBD1. The germline CDR1 and CDR2 sequences are KGHSH and LQKENI. The CDR3 consists of 15 residues. Trimming took 3 bases from V and 6 from J; bases not matched to a gene: 8. The CDR3 region is CASSPFDRGTDGYTF. CDR3 in DNA: TGTGCCAGCTCACCTTTCGACAGGGGGACGGATGGCTACACCTTC.

V usage is TRBV14 and J usage is TRBJ1-4, with D uncertain. The CDR3 has 14 residues. The V gene's germline CDR1 is SGHDN and CDR2 FVKESK. V gave up 2 bases and J gave up 8 bases, with 12 bases separating them. The CDR3 reads CASSQPGVWEKLFF. The CDR3 DNA sequence: TGTGCCAGCAGCCAACCGGGCGTGTGGGAAAAACTGTTTTTT.

Comments on this clone: Other DNA sequences of this sample code for an identical CDR3. This chain uses TRBV7-3 with TRBJ2-3; unclear D gene. The CDR3 loop spans 13 amino acids. The V and J ends lost 3 bases and 2 bases respectively, with 6 bases between them. Looked up from germline, CDR1 is SGHTA and CDR2 is FQGTGA. The CDR3 is CASSFGPTDTQYF. CDR3 bases: TGTGCCAGCAGCTTCGGGCCCACAGATACGCAGTATTTT.

The V and J genes are TRBV11-2 and TRBJ2-1; D tentatively reads TRBD1 or TRBD2 (5 bases each). Germline loops: CDR1 SGHAT, CDR2 FQNNGV. The CDR3 spans 15 residues. Trimming pared 7 bases from V and 0 bases from J, leaving 13 bases between. CDR3 region: CASKTGPSSYNEQFF. In DNA form, the CDR3 reads TGTGCCAGCAAGACGGGACCCAGCTCCTACAATGAGCAGTTCTTC.

J is TRBJ2-3 and V is TRBV29-1; 13 nucleotides match TRBD2. CDR1 is SQVTM and CDR2 is ANQGSEA in the germline V gene. This CDR3 region has 17 residues. The V and J ends lost 3 bases and 1 base, in that order; junction bases with no gene match: 7. This chain's CDR3 is CSVDTGTSGIRTDTQYF. The CDR3 nucleotides read TGCAGCGTTGATACCGGGACTAGCGGGATTCGCACAGATACGCAGTATTTT.

This clone was recorded once. The identical CDR3 is also encoded by other nucleotide sequences in the sample. This rearrangement joins TRBV28 to TRBJ1-3; tentative D call: TRBD1 (5 bases). This CDR3 contains 13 residues. The V gene lost 3 bases and the J gene lost 5 bases, with 8 bases spanning the gap. The germline gives CDR1 MDHEN, CDR2 SYDVKM. CDR3 sequence (DNA): TGTGCCAGCAGTTTCGGGGGGAGAAACACCATATATTTT. This codes for CASSFGGRNTIYF. Supplemented by reference TRBV28 and TRBJ1-3, the full variable domain reads DVKVTQSSRYLVKRTGEKVFLECVQDMDHENMFWYRQDPGLGLRLIYFSYDVKMKEKGDIPEGYSVSREKKERFSLILESASTNQTSMYLCASSFGGRNTIYFGEGSWLTVV.

In the case of this clone: Other DNA sequences in this specimen translate into the identical CDR3. This chain links TRBV20-1 with TRBJ2-2, with a weak D call TRBD2 (5 bases). This CDR3 has 11 amino acids. CDR1 and CDR2 from the germline V gene are DFQATT and SNEGSKA (reference sequence). The V end was cut by 3 bases, the J end by 6 bases, with 5 bases between. CDR3 bases: TGCAGTGCTAGGGGAGCCGGGGAGCTGTTTTTT. This encodes CSARGAGELFF.